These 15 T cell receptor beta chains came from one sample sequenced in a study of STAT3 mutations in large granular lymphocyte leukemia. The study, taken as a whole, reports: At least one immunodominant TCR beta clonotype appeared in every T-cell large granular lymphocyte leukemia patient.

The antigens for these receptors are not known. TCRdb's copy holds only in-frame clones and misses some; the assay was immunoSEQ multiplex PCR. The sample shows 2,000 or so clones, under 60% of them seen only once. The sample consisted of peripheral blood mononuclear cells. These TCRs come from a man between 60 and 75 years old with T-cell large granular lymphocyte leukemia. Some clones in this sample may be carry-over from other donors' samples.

CDR3 region: CSVASSPSLSYGYTF. CDR3 DNA: TGCAGCGTTGCATCCAGTCCGAGCCTTTCCTATGGCTACACCTTC. The chain carries TRBV29-1 and TRBJ1-2, with no clear D. CDR1 and CDR2 (germline): SQVTM, ANQGSEA. Trimming pared 4 bases from V and 4 bases from J, leaving 19 bases between. The CDR3 has 15 residues. Complete variable domain (other parts from reference TRBV29-1 and TRBJ1-2): SAVISQKPSRDICQRGTSLTIQCQVDSQVTMMFWYRQQPGQSLTLIATANQGSEATYESGFVIDKFPISRPNLTFSTLTVSNMSPEDSSIYLCSVASSPSLSYGYTFGSGTRLTVV.

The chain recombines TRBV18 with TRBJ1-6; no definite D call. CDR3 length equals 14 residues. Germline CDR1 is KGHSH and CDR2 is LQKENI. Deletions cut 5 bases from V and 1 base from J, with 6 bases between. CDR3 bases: TGTGCCAGCTCAGTCCAGTCCTATAATTCACCCCTCCACTTT. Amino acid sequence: CASSVQSYNSPLHF.

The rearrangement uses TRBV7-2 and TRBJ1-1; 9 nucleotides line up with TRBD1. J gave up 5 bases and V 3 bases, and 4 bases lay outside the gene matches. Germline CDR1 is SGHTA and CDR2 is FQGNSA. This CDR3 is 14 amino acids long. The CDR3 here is CASSFGQGKTEAFF. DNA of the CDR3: TGTGCCAGCAGCTTTGGACAGGGGAAGACTGAAGCTTTCTTT.

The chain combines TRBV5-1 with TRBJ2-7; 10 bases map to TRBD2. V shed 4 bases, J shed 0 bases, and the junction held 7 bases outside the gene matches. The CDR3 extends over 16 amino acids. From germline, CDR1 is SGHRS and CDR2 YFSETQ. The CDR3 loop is CASSRLAGGSSYEQYF. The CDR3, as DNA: TGCGCCAGCAGCCGACTAGCGGGTGGAAGCTCCTACGAGCAGTACTTC.

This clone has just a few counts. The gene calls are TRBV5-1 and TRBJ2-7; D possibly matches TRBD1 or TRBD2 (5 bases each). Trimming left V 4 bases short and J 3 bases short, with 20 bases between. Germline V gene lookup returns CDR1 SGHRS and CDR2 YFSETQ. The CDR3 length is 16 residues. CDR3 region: CASSLQGTATGYEQYF. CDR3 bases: TGCGCCAGCAGCCTACAAGGGACCGCCACAGGCTACGAGCAGTACTTC.

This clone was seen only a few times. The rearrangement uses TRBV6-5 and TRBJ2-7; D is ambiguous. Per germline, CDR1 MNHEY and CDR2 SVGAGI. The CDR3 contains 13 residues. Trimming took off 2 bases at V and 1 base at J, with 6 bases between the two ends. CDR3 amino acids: CASSYGVSYEQYF. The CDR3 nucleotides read TGTGCCAGCAGTTACGGGGTTTCCTACGAGCAGTACTTC.

CDR3 in DNA: TGTGCCAGCAGTCGGACAGGGAGCTCCTACGAGCAGTACTTC. It codes for CASSRTGSSYEQYF. This chain connects TRBV6-6 to TRBJ2-7, with 8 nucleotides matching TRBD1. CDR3 length equals 14 residues. The germline V gene has CDR1 MNHNY and CDR2 SVGAGI (reference sequence). V was pared by 5 bases and J by 0 bases, with 3 bases of the junction left unmatched.

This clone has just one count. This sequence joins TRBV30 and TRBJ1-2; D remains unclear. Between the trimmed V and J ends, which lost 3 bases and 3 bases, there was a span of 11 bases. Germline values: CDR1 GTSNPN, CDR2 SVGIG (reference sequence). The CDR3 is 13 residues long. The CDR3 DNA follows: TGTGCCTGGAGAGTAGATACACACTATGGCTACACCTTC. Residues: CAWRVDTHYGYTF.

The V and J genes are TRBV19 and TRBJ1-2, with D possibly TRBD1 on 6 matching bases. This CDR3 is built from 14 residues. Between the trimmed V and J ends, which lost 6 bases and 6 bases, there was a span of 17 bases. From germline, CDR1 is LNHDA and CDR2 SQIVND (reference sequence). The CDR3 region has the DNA TGTGCCAGTAGCACTACTGACAGGACGAATGGCTACACCTTC. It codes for CASSTTDRTNGYTF.

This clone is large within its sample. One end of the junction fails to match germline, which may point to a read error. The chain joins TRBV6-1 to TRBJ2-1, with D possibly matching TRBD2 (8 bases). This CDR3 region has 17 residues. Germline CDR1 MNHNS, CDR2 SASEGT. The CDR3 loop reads CAISEFPGGQTSDEQFF. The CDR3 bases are TGTGCCATCAGTGAGTTTCCAGGGGGGCAGACTAGCGATGAGCAGTTCTTC.

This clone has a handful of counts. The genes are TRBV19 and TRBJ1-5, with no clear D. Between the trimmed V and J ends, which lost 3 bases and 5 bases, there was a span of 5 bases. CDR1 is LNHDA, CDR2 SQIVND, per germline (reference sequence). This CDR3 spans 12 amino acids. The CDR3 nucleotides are TGTGCCAGTAGTATTAGGGATCAGCCCCAGCATTTT. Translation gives CASSIRDQPQHF.

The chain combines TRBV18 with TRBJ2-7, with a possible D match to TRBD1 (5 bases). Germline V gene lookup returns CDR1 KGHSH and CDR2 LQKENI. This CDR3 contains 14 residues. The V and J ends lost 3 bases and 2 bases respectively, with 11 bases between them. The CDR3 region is CASSPGRQTYEQYF. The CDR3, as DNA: TGTGCCAGCTCACCGGGAAGACAGACCTACGAGCAGTACTTC.

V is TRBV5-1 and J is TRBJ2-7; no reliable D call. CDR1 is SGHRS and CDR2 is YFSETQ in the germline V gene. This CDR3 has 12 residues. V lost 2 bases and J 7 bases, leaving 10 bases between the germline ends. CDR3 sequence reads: CASSFLLGEQYF. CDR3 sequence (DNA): TGCGCCAGCAGCTTCCTCTTAGGTGAGCAGTACTTC.

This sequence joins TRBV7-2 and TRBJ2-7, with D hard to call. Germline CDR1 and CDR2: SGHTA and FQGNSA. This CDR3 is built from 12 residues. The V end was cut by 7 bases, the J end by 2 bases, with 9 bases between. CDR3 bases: TGTGCCAGCAAAGGCCCTACCTACGAGCAGTACTTC. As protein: CASKGPTYEQYF.

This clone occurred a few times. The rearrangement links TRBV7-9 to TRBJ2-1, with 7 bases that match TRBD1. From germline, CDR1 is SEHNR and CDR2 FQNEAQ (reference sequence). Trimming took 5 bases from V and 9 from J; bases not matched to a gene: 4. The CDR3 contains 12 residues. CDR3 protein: CASSLGQTEQFF. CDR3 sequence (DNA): TGTGCCAGCAGCCTGGGACAGACTGAGCAGTTCTTC.